A selection of T cell receptor beta chains follows, all from one sample in a study of cytomegalovirus exposure and HLA in healthy donors. The protocol was immunoSEQ multiplex PCR, while the TCRdb copy is restricted to in-frame clones and leaves out a portion. The sample includes 180,000 or so clones, 76% of them seen just once. What was sequenced was PBMCs. All receptors derive from a female donor in good health and CMV-seronegative. Both conserved end residues are part of each CDR3. Fields, in order: clone size, V gene, D gene, J gene, CDR3 DNA, CDR3 protein. A D gene is named only where the DNA matches it firmly. Some rows mark clone size as missing; the rest say once, few, many or name a class of expanded clone.

size: .
V: TRBV9
D: .
J: TRBJ1-1
DNA: TGTGCCAGCAGCGTAGAAGGGAGGGGAGGTTGGACTGAAGCTTTCTTT
CDR3: CASSVEGRGGWTEAFF

size: .
V: TRBV10-3
D: .
J: TRBJ2-5
DNA: TGTGCCATCAGTTCCGGTGAGACCCAGTACTTC
CDR3: CAISSGETQYF

size: once
V: TRBV9
D: TRBD2
J: TRBJ2-5
DNA: TGTGCCAGCAGCGCCAGACTAGCGGGGCCGGGGGAGACCCAGTACTTC
CDR3: CASSARLAGPGETQYF

size: .
V: TRBV11-2
D: TRBD1
J: TRBJ2-3
DNA: TGTGCCAGCAGTCCACAAAGGGACAGGGATACGCAGTATTTT
CDR3: CASSPQRDRDTQYF

size: .
V: TRBV29-1
D: TRBD1
J: TRBJ1-1
DNA: TGCAGCGTCTACAGGGGCTTGAACACTGAAGCTTTCTTT
CDR3: CSVYRGLNTEAFF

size: once
V: TRBV27
D: TRBD1
J: TRBJ1-1
DNA: TGTGCCAGCAGTTCCTGGACAGGGGACCCCGGGGCTGAAGCTTTCTTT
CDR3: CASSSWTGDPGAEAFF

size: .
V: TRBV11-2
D: .
J: TRBJ2-1
DNA: TGTGCCAGCAGCCGTAGTGGAGGGCTCGGGATTGAGCAGTTCTTC
CDR3: CASSRSGGLGIEQFF

size: few
V: TRBV9
D: .
J: TRBJ2-2
DNA: TGTGCCAGCAGCGTAGTGCCGTCGGACACCGGGGAGCTGTTTTTT
CDR3: CASSVVPSDTGELFF

size: once
V: TRBV27
D: .
J: TRBJ1-5
DNA: TGTGCCAGCAGTTTATATATGCAGGCCAATCAGCCCCAGCATTTT
CDR3: CASSLYMQANQPQHF

size: .
V: TRBV27
D: TRBD1
J: TRBJ1-2
DNA: TGTGCCAGCAGTTCTGGGACAGGGGGCGCGGGTGGCTATGGCTACACCTTC
CDR3: CASSSGTGGAGGYGYTF

size: .
V: TRBV7-6
D: .
J: TRBJ1-1
DNA: TGTGCCAGCAGCTCCGCGGGGTGGGACACTGAAGCTTTCTTT
CDR3: CASSSAGWDTEAFF

size: .
V: TRBV18
D: .
J: TRBJ2-2
DNA: TGTGCCAGCTCACCAATCAGGGCCGAGAACACCGGGGAGCTGTTTTTT
CDR3: CASSPIRAENTGELFF

size: .
V: TRBV25-1
D: .
J: TRBJ1-2
DNA: TGTGCCAGCAGTGACGTCTATGGCTACACCTTC
CDR3: CASSDVYGYTF

size: .
V: TRBV2
D: .
J: TRBJ2-1
DNA: TGTGCCAGCAGCCGTCGGTACAATGAGCAGTTCTTC
CDR3: CASSRRYNEQFF

size: .
V: TRBV6-5
D: .
J: TRBJ2-6
DNA: TGTGCCAGCAGTTATTACGTCTCTGGGGCCAACGGCCTGACTTTC
CDR3: CASSYYVSGANGLTF

size: few
V: TRBV4-1
D: .
J: TRBJ2-1
DNA: TGCGCCAGCAGCCAAGAAAAAGGGGATGAGCAGTTCTTC
CDR3: CASSQEKGDEQFF

size: .
V: TRBV7-3
D: .
J: TRBJ1-2
DNA: TGTGCCAGCAGCCTAGGTCCAGGGGCTGCCCTTGGGGGCTACACCTTC
CDR3: CASSLGPGAALGGYTF

size: .
V: TRBV2
D: .
J: TRBJ2-3
DNA: TGTGCCAGCAGGCTAGGGGGTCTCACAGATACGCAGTATTTT
CDR3: CASRLGGLTDTQYF

size: .
V: TRBV4-3
D: TRBD2
J: TRBJ2-1
DNA: TGCGCCAGCAGCCAAATAGCGGGGGGGAATGAGCAGTTCTTC
CDR3: CASSQIAGGNEQFF